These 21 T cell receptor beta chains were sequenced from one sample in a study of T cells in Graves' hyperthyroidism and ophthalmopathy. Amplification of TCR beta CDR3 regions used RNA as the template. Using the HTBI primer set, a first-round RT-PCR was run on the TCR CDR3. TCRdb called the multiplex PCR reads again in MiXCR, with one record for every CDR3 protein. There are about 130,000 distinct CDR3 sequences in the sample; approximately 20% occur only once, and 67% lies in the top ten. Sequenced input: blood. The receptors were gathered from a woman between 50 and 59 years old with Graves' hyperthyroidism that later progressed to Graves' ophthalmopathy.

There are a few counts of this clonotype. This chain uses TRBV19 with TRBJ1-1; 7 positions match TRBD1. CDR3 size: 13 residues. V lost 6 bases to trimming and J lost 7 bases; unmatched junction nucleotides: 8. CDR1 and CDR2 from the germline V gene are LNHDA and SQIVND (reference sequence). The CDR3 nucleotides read TGTGCCAGTAGGGGACAGTTTATTGGTGAAGCTTTCTTT. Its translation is CASRGQFIGEAFF.

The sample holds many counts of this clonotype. In DNA form, the CDR3 reads TGTGCCAGCAGCTTAGGTCAGACCACTGAAGGAGCTTTCTTT. This sequence encodes CASSLGQTTEGAFF. This chain uses TRBV7-9 with TRBJ1-1, with no clear D. The CDR3 runs 14 residues. V dropped 1 base and J dropped 10 bases, with 16 bases sitting between them. Germline CDR1 reads SEHNR; CDR2 reads FQNEAQ (reference sequence).

The CDR3 bases are TGTGCCAGCAGTCCCCCGGGGGAGCAGTACTTC. Protein product: CASSPPGEQYF. This chain connects TRBV28 to TRBJ2-7, with D tentatively TRBD2 (5 bases). The CDR3 length is 11 residues. V was cut by 5 bases and J by 7 bases, with 9 bases left in between. In germline, CDR1 is MDHEN, CDR2 SYDVKM.

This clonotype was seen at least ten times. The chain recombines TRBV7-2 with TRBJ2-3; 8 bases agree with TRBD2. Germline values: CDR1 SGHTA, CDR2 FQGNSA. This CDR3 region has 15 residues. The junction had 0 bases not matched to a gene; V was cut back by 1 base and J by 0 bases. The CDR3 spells CASSLVAGSTDTQYF. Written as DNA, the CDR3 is TGTGCCAGCAGCTTAGTAGCGGGAAGCACAGATACGCAGTATTTT.

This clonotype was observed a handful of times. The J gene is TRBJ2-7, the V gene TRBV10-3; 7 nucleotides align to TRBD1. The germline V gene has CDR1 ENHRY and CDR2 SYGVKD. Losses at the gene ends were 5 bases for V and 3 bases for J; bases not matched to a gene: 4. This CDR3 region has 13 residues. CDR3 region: CAISKDRDYEQYF. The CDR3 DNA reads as TGTGCCATCAGTAAAGACAGGGACTACGAGCAGTACTTC.

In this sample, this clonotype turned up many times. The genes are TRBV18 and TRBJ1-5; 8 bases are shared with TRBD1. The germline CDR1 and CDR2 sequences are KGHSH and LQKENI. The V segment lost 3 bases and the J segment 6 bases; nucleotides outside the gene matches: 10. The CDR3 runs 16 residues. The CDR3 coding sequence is TGTGCCAGCTCACCGGACAGGGACAGCCGGGCTCAGCCCCAGCATTTT. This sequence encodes CASSPDRDSRAQPQHF.

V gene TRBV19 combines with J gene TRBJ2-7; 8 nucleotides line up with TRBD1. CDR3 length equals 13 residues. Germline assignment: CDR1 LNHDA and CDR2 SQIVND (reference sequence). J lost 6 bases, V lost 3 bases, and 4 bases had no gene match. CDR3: CASSIGTGAEQYF. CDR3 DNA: TGTGCCAGTAGTATTGGGACAGGCGCCGAGCAGTACTTC.

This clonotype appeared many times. CDR3 loop: CASSLESGGEEQYF. CDR3 coding DNA: TGTGCCAGCAGCTTAGAGTCTGGGGGCGAAGAGCAGTACTTC. V gene TRBV7-9 combines with J gene TRBJ2-7, with D maybe TRBD1 (6 bases). V was shortened by 1 base and J by 7 bases, with 14 bases between the two germline ends. Germline V gives CDR1 SEHNR, CDR2 FQNEAQ (reference sequence). The CDR3 is made up of 14 amino acids. Full variable domain (missing parts from reference TRBV7-9 and TRBJ2-7): DTGVSQNPRHKITKRGQNVTFRCDPISEHNRLYWYRQTLGQGPEFLTYFQNEAQLEKSRLLSDRFSAERPKGSFSTLEIQRTEQGDSAMYLCASSLESGGEEQYFGPGTRLTVT.

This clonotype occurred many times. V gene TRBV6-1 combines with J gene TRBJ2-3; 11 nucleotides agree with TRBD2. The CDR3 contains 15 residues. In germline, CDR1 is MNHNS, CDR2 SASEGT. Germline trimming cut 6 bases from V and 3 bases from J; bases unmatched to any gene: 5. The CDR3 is CASRLLAGVTDTQYF. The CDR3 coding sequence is TGTGCCAGCAGATTACTAGCGGGAGTTACAGATACGCAGTATTTT.

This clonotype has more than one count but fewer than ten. In DNA, the CDR3 is TGTGCCAGCAGCTTGGGTGGGCGAGAGACCCAGTACTTC. It specifies CASSLGGRETQYF. The rearrangement joins TRBV5-6 to TRBJ2-5; no firm D call. This CDR3 has 13 amino acids. V lost 0 bases and J 4 bases, leaving 7 bases between the germline ends. Germline values: CDR1 SGHDT, CDR2 YYEEEE.

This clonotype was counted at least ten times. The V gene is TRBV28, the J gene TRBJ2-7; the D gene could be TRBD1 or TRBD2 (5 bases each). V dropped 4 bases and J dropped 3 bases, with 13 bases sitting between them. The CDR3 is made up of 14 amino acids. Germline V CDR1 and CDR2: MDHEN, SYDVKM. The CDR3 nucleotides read TGTGCCAGCAGTTCCTCCGGGACCCGCTACGAGCAGTACTTC. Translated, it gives CASSSSGTRYEQYF.

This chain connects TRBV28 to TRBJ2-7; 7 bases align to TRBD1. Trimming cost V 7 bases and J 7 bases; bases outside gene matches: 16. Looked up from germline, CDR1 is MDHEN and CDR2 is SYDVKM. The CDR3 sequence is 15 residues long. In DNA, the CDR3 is TGTGCCAGCAATCATTACGGGACAGCCGCTCGGGAGCAGTACTTC. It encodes CASNHYGTAAREQYF.

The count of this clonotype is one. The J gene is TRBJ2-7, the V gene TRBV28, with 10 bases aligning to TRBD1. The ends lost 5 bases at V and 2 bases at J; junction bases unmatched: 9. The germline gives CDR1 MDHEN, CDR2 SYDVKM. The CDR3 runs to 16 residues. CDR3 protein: CASSPPGQGRAYEQYF. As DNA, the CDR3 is TGTGCCAGCAGTCCGCCGGGACAGGGGAGGGCCTACGAGCAGTACTTC.

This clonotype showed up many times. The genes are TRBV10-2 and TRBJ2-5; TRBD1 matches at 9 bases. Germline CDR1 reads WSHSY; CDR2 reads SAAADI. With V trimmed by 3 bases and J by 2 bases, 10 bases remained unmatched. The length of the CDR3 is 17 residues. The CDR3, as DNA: TGCGCCAGCAGTGATGGGGGGGGACAGGGAGGTCAAGAGACCCAGTACTTC. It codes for CASSDGGGQGGQETQYF.

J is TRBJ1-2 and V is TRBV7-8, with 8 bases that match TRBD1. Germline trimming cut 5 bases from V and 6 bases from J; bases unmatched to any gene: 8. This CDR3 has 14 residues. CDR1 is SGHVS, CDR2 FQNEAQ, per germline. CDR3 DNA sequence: TGTGCCAGCAGCGCCCTCAGGGGGCACGATGGCTACACCTTC. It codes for CASSALRGHDGYTF.

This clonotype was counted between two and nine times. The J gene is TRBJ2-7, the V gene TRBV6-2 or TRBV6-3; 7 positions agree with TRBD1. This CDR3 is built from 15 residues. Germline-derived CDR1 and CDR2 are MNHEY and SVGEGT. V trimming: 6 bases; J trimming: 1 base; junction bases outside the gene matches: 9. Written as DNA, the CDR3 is TGTGCCAGCAGAACCCCGGGACAGAAATCCTACGAGCAGTACTTC. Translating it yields CASRTPGQKSYEQYF.

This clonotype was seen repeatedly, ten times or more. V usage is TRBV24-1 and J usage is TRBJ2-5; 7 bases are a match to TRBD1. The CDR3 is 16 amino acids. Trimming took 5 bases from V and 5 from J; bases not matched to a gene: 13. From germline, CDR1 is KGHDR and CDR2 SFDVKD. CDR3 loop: CATSGRRGGEGETQYF. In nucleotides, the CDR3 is TGTGCCACCAGTGGTCGCAGAGGGGGCGAGGGGGAGACCCAGTACTTC.

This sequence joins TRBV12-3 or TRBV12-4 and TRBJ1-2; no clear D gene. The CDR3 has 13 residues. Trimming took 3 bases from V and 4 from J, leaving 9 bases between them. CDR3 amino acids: CASSLGGAYGYTF. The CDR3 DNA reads TGTGCCAGCAGTTTGGGAGGAGCCTATGGCTACACCTTC.

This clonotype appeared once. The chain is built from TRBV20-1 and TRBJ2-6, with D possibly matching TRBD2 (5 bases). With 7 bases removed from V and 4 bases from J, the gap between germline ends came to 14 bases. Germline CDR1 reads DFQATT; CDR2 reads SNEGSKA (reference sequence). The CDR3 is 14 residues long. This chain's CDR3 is CSVTSGSGANVLTF. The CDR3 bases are TGCAGTGTCACGTCGGGATCGGGGGCCAACGTCCTGACTTTC.

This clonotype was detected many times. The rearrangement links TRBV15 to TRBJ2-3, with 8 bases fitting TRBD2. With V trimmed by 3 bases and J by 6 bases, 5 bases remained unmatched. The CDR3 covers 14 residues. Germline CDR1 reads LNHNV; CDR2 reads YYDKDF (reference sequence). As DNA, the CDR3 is TGTGCCACCAGCAGGTATTTAGCGGGGGATACGCAGTATTTT. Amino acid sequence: CATSRYLAGDTQYF.

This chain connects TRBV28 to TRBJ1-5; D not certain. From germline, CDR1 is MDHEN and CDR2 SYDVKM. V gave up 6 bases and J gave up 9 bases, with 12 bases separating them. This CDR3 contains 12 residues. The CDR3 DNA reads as TGTGCCAGCAGCCGATTGTGGAGGCCCCAGCATTTT. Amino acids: CASSRLWRPQHF.